This T cell receptor (beta chain) was captured by sequencing in a study of cytomegalovirus exposure and HLA in healthy donors. PCR employed 60 Vbeta and 13 Jbeta primers. Sequencing used immunoSEQ multiplex PCR; TCRdb keeps in-frame clones, though not all of them. The table includes 85,000 to 120,000 clones, under 80% detected once. The CDR3 has 15 amino acids. Germline V gives CDR1 LNHNV, CDR2 YYDKDF (reference sequence). V trimming: 0 bases; J trimming: 7 bases; junction bases outside the gene matches: 3. This rearrangement joins TRBV15 to TRBJ2-1; 10 bases align to TRBD1. What was sequenced was PBMCs. The origin of this receptor is a man aged 60 to 69 in good health and CMV-seronegative. CDR3 protein: CATSRDWTGGNEQFF. The CDR3 bases are TGTGCCACCAGCAGAGATTGGACAGGGGGGAATGAGCAGTTCTTC.